The 10 T cell receptor beta chains given below trace back to one sample, sequenced in a study of T cells in Graves' hyperthyroidism and ophthalmopathy. The investigators amplified TCR beta CDR3 regions from RNA transcripts. The study used the HTBI primer set for a first-round RT-PCR of the TCR CDR3. From the multiplex PCR reads, TCRdb called clonotypes with MiXCR, one entry per CDR3 protein. There are hundreds of thousands of distinct CDR3 sequences in the sample; around 15% occur only once, and approximately 3.9% lies in the top ten. What was sequenced was blood. Every receptor here comes from a young woman with Graves' hyperthyroidism.

The J gene is TRBJ2-2, the V gene TRBV5-1, with D possibly being TRBD2 (5 bases). The CDR3 runs to 17 residues. The V end lost 3 bases, the J end lost 5 bases, and 20 bases lay between the germline ends. The germline gives CDR1 SGHRS, CDR2 YFSETQ. The CDR3 reads CASSSIRLASRTGELFF. CDR3 in DNA: TGCGCCAGCAGCTCGATTAGGCTAGCCTCGAGAACCGGGGAGCTGTTTTTT.

This clonotype was observed a handful of times. The chain recombines TRBV12-3 or TRBV12-4 with TRBJ2-7, with D possibly TRBD1 on 5 matching bases. V dropped 5 bases and J dropped 7 bases, with 12 bases sitting between them. This CDR3 comprises 12 residues. The CDR3 loop is CASSTQGGEQYF. CDR3 bases: TGTGCCAGCAGTACGCAGGGCGGTGAGCAGTACTTC.

This clonotype was observed at least ten times. The chain combines TRBV9 with TRBJ2-2; no firm D call. The ends were cut back, 0 bases at V and 7 bases at J, with 13 bases in the middle. Germline V gene lookup returns CDR1 SGDLS and CDR2 YYNGEE. The CDR3 runs to 15 residues. The DNA of the CDR3 is TGTGCCAGCAGCGTAGCCGCGCTAACGGACGGGGAGCTGTTTTTT. Translated: CASSVAALTDGELFF.

The chain uses TRBV12-3 or TRBV12-4 and TRBJ2-2; TRBD2 matches 14 bases. The length of the CDR3 is 14 residues. The J segment lost 9 bases and the V segment lost 6 bases, leaving 3 bases of the junction unmatched. This CDR3 reads CASRGTSGRRELFF. The CDR3, as DNA: TGTGCCAGCAGGGGGACTAGCGGGAGAAGGGAGCTGTTTTTT.

The chain joins TRBV5-1 to TRBJ2-6; unclear D gene. The germline V gene has CDR1 SGHRS and CDR2 YFSETQ. CDR3 length equals 16 residues. Trimming stripped 2 bases from V and 0 bases from J, with 9 bases between. The CDR3 loop is CASSFVPSSGANVLTF. DNA for the CDR3: TGCGCCAGCAGCTTCGTCCCCAGCTCTGGGGCCAACGTCCTGACTTTC.

At least ten counts were recorded for this clonotype. The limits of the CDR3 on the DNA are not certain, so only TCRdb's listed CDR3 is given. The chain joins TRBV12-3 or TRBV12-4 to TRBJ1-4. Ends included, the CDR3 has 12 residues. CDR3 sequence reads: CASSSSNEKLFF.

This clonotype was counted many times. This sequence joins TRBV20-1 and TRBJ2-5; TRBD1 might be the D (5 bases). CDR3 length: 11 residues. V was pared by 4 bases and J by 7 bases, with 10 bases between. Germline lookup yields CDR1 DFQATT and CDR2 SNEGSKA (reference sequence). DNA of the CDR3: TGCAGTGCTAAAGGGGTGGGGACCCAGTACTTC. Residues: CSAKGVGTQYF.

Concerning this clonotype: It may be a read error: a sequence one base away is much more abundant. Lacking the conserved final phenylalanine or tryptophan, this CDR3 likely reflects a read error. The V gene is TRBV6-1, the J gene TRBJ1-5; D not certain. CDR1 is MNHNS, CDR2 SASEGT, per germline. Trimming left V 8 bases short and J 1 base short, with 9 bases between. This CDR3 has 13 amino acids. The CDR3 coding sequence is TGTGCCAGCTGTGTCGACAGCAATCAGCCCCAGCATTCT. Amino acid sequence: CASCVDSNQPQHS.

The CDR3 region has the DNA TGTGCCAGCAGCCAAGACCCAGAAGGGGTCGATCAGCCCCAGCATTTT. Amino acids: CASSQDPEGVDQPQHF. The chain employs TRBV4-2 and TRBJ1-5; weak D call: TRBD1 (5 bases). Germline V lookup: CDR1 LGHNA, CDR2 YNFKEQ. The CDR3 totals 16 residues. V was shortened by 0 bases and J by 5 bases, with 14 bases between the two germline ends.

This CDR3 reads CSARRGVSNQPQHF. The CDR3 DNA follows: TGCAGTGCTAGGCGGGGGGTGAGCAATCAGCCCCAGCATTTT. The rearrangement uses TRBV20-1 and TRBJ1-5; the D gene is possibly TRBD1 (5 bases). Germline CDR1 DFQATT, CDR2 SNEGSKA (reference sequence). There are 14 residues in the CDR3. V was cut by 3 bases and J by 1 base, with 10 bases left in between.